This record covers a single T cell receptor beta chain. Its antigen is unidentified. Relative to the germline gene, one junction end is altered; a read error may explain this. Primers: 60 Vbeta forward and 13 Jbeta reverse. The repertoire was sequenced with immunoSEQ multiplex PCR; TCRdb's copy has only in-frame clones and lacks some. The data show fewer than 200,000 clones, almost 85% seen once. The sample comes from a study of cytomegalovirus exposure and HLA in healthy donors. Study-level findings and limits: Some segments of the V type, notably TRBV6-2 and TRBV6-3, were excluded as indistinguishable.

Germline CDR1 SSHAT, CDR2 FNYEAQ (reference sequence). The CDR3 is 16 residues long. This clonotype originated in a man aged 25-45 years in good health and CMV-seronegative. Input material: PBMCs. The V and J genes are TRBV7-7 and TRBJ2-7; 14 bases are a match to TRBD2. The CDR3 DNA reads TGTGCTAGCAGCGTCGGACTAGCGGGGGGCTCTAAGGAGCAGTACTTC. Translating gives CASSVGLAGGSKEQYF.